Below are 8 T cell receptor beta chains sequenced from a single sample in a study of blood T cell repertoires in COVID-19. The data were produced by immunoSEQ multiplex PCR, yet TCRdb's version contains in-frame clones alone and is incomplete. The table records approximately 350,000 clones, 89% of them present only once. What was sequenced was peripheral blood. These receptors were taken from a woman aged 25 to 39 with COVID-19, enrolled during active disease.

The V call is TRBV9, the J call TRBJ1-3, with 10 bases identical to TRBD1. CDR3 length: 17 amino acids. Germline trimming cut 5 bases from V and 3 bases from J; bases unmatched to any gene: 11. Looked up from germline, CDR1 is SGDLS and CDR2 is YYNGEE. The CDR3 protein is CASSGGQGKSLGNTIYF. The CDR3 DNA is TGTGCCAGCAGTGGGGGACAGGGGAAATCTCTTGGAAACACCATATATTTT.

This rearrangement joins TRBV7-2 to TRBJ2-7, with 8 bases lining up with TRBD1. CDR1 and CDR2 from the germline V gene are SGHTA and FQGNSA. The V gene end was trimmed by 5 bases and the J gene end by 4 bases; junction bases not matched to a gene: 13. The CDR3 runs to 16 residues. DNA for the CDR3: TGTGCCAGCAGCCCTAACCAGGGGGCTTTCGCGTACGAGCAGTACTTC. This encodes CASSPNQGAFAYEQYF.

The gene calls are TRBV7-9 and TRBJ2-2; D is unclear. Trimming removed 2 bases at V and 7 bases at J, with 8 bases between. CDR3 size: 13 residues. Germline V gives CDR1 SEHNR, CDR2 FQNEAQ (reference sequence). The DNA of the CDR3 is TGTGCCAGCAGCTTACGTCCGAGCGGGGAGCTGTTTTTT. Translating gives CASSLRPSGELFF.

CDR3 nucleotides: TGTGCCAGCAGCTTTTGGTCAGGGAACACTGAAGCTTTCTTT. It is translated as CASSFWSGNTEAFF. The chain carries TRBV7-9 and TRBJ1-1; D gene unclear. This CDR3 region has 14 residues. V lost 3 bases and J 1 base, leaving 9 bases between the germline ends. From germline, CDR1 is SEHNR and CDR2 FQNEAQ (reference sequence).

This chain joins TRBV19 and TRBJ2-3; possibly TRBD1 for D (8 bases). Trimming removed 6 bases at V and 3 bases at J, with 13 bases between. The CDR3 has 14 amino acids. CDR1 is LNHDA, CDR2 SQIVND, per germline (reference sequence). CDR3: CASRAQGGTDTQYF. The CDR3 DNA reads as TGTGCCAGTAGGGCACAGGGGGGGACAGATACGCAGTATTTT.

V is TRBV6-2 or TRBV6-3 and J is TRBJ1-5; D is possibly TRBD1 (6 bases). The ends were cut back, 5 bases at V and 6 bases at J, with 20 bases in the middle. Germline CDR1 and CDR2: MNHEY and SVGEGT. The CDR3 consists of 16 residues. The CDR3 DNA reads as TGTGCCAGCAGTCACGGTGGACAGTCCTCGGGTCAGCCCCAGCATTTT. Translated, it gives CASSHGGQSSGQPQHF.

The chain joins TRBV9 to TRBJ2-7; a possible D gene is TRBD1 (5 bases). The CDR3 sequence is 17 residues long. Germline assignment: CDR1 SGDLS and CDR2 YYNGEE. Trimming cost V 4 bases and J 1 base, with 21 bases left between them. CDR3 DNA sequence: TGTGCCAGCAGCCAACCCCCAGGTCAGGGTGCGTCCTACGAGCAGTACGTC. This gives the protein CASSQPPGQGASYEQYV.

The chain joins TRBV7-2 to TRBJ2-5, with D possibly matching TRBD1 (6 bases). CDR1 is SGHTA, CDR2 FQGNSA, per germline. This CDR3 spans 14 amino acids. V lost 0 bases to trimming and J lost 4 bases, with 9 bases between them. CDR3 amino acids: CASSLAGAGETQYF. The CDR3 bases are TGTGCCAGCAGCTTAGCGGGGGCTGGAGAGACCCAGTACTTC.